This TCR beta chain derives from a study of OX40 agonist ivuxolimab in advanced cancers. Study-wide results and limits: CD8+ T cells were the subset that, on average, had more expanded clones than CD4+.

The table came from immunoSEQ multiplex PCR; TCRdb's copy has only in-frame clones and leaves some out. The data contain about 69,000 clones, roughly 90% of them singletons. CDR3 length: 16 residues. Trimming pared 2 bases from V and 7 bases from J, leaving 15 bases between. Germline CDR1 is MNHEY and CDR2 is SMNVEV (reference sequence). Regarding this clone: The antigen remains unidentified.

Enrollment shut out patients with autoimmune disease history or systemic immunosuppression. Blood samples were obtained at baseline, cycle 4 day 1, and cycle 7 day 1. The rearrangement links TRBV27 to TRBJ1-6; a weak D match, TRBD1 (6 bases). The source was CD4+ or CD8+ T cells sorted from blood, collected in a trial of the OX40 agonist ivuxolimab. This TCR came from an adult with an advanced solid tumor such as melanoma, head and neck, liver or kidney cancer. This chain's CDR3 is CASSLLGGLGNSPLHF. Written as DNA, the CDR3 is TGTGCCAGCAGTTTACTGGGGGGCTTAGGAAATTCACCCCTCCACTTT.